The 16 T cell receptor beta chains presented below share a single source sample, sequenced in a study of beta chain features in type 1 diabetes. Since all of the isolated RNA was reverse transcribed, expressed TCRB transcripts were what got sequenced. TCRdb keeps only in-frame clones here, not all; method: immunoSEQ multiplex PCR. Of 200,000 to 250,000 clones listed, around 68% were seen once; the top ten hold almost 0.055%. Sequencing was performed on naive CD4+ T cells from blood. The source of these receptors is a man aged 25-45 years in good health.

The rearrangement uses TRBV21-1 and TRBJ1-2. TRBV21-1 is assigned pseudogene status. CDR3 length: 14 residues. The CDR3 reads CASTVPSLNYGYTF. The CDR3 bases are TGTGCCAGCACCGTACCGTCTTTAAACTATGGCTACACCTTC.

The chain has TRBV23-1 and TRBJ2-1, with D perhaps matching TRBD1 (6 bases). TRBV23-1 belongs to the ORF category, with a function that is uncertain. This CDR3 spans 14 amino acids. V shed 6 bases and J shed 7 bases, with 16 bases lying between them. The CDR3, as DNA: TGCGCCAGCAGGGGGAGCAGGGGTGAGAATGAGCAGTTCTTC. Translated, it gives CASRGSRGENEQFF.

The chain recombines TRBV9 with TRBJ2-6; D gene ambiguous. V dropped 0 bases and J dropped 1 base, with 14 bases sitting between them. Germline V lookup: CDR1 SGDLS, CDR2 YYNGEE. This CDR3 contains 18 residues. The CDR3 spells CASSVEVVRESGANVLTF. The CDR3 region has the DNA TGTGCCAGCAGCGTAGAGGTAGTCAGAGAGTCTGGGGCCAACGTCCTGACTTTC. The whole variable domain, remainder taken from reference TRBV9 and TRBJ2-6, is DSGVTQTPKHLITATGQRVTLRCSPRSGDLSVYWYQQSLDQGLQFLIQYYNGEERAKGNILERFSAQQFPDLHSELNLSSLELGDSALYFCASSVEVVRESGANVLTFGAGSRLTVL.

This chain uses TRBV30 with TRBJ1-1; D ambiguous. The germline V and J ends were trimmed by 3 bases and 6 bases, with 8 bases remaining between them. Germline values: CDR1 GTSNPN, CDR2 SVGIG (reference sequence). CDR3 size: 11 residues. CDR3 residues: CAWRAYSEAFF. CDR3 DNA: TGTGCCTGGAGGGCCTACTCTGAAGCTTTCTTT.

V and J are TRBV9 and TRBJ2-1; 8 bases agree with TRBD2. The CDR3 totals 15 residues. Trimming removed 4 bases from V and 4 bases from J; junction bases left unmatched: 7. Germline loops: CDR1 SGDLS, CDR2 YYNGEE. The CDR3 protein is CASSTGLATYNEQFF. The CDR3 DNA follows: TGTGCCAGCAGCACAGGACTAGCAACTTACAATGAGCAGTTCTTC.

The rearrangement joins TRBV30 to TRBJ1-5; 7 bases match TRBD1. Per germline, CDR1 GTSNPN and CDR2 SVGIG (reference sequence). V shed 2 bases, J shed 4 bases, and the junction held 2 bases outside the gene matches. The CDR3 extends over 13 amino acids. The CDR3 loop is CAWSRGQNQPQHF. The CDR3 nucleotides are TGTGCCTGGAGTAGGGGACAGAATCAGCCCCAGCATTTT. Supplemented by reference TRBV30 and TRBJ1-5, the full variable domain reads SQTIHQWPATLVQPVGSPLSLECTVEGTSNPNLYWYRQAAGRGLQLLFYSVGIGQISSEVPQNLSASRPQDRQFILSSKKLLLSDSGFYLCAWSRGQNQPQHFGDGTRLSIL.

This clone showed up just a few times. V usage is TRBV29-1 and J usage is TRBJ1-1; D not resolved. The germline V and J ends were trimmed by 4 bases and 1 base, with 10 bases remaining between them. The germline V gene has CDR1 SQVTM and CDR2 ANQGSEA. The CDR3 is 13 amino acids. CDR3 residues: CSVASGSNTEAFF. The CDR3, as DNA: TGCAGCGTTGCGAGTGGTTCGAACACTGAAGCTTTCTTT. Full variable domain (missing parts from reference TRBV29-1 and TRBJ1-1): SAVISQKPSRDICQRGTSLTIQCQVDSQVTMMFWYRQQPGQSLTLIATANQGSEATYESGFVIDKFPISRPNLTFSTLTVSNMSPEDSSIYLCSVASGSNTEAFFGQGTRLTVV.

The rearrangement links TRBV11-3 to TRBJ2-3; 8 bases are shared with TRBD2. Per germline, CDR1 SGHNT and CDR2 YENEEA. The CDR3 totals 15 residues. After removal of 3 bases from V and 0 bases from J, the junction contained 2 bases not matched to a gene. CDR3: CASSLASGSTDTQYF. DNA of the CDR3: TGTGCCAGCAGCTTGGCTAGCGGGAGCACAGATACGCAGTATTTT.

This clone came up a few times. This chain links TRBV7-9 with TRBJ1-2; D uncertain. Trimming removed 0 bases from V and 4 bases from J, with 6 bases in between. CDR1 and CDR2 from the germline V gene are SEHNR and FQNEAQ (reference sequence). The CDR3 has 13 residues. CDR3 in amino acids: CASSLARSYGYTF. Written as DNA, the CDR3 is TGTGCCAGCAGCTTAGCCAGGAGCTATGGCTACACCTTC.

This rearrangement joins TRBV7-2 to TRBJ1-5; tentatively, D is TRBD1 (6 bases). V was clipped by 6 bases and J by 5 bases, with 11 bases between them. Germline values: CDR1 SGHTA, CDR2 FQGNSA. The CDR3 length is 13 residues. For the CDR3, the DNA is TGTGCCAGCAGTTCGGACAGATATCAGCCCCAGCATTTT. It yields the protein CASSSDRYQPQHF.

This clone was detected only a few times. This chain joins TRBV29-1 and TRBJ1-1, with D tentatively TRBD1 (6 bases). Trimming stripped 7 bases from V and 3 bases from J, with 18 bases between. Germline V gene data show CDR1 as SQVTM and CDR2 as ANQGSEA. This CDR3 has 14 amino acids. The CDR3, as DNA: TGCAGCGCCGCCGAGGGGGGAAGTCACACTGAAGCTTTCTTT. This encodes CSAAEGGSHTEAFF.

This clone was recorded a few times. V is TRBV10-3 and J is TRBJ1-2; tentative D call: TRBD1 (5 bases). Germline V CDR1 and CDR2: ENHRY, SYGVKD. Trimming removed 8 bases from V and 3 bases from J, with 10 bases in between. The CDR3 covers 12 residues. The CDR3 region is CAIGAQDYGYTF. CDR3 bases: TGTGCCATCGGGGCGCAGGACTATGGCTACACCTTC.

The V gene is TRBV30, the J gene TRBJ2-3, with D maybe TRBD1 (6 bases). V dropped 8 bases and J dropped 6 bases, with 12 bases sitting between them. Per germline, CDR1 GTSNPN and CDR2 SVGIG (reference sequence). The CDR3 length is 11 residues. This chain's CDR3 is CAGGLGDTQYF. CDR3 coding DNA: TGTGCCGGGGGCCTTGGGGATACGCAGTATTTT.

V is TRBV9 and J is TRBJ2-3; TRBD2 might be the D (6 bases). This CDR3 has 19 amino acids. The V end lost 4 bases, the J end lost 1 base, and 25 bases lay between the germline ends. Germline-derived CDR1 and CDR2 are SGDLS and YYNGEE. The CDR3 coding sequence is TGTGCCAGCAGCATATCCCACGGGGACTCAGTGAGACGCACAGATACGCAGTATTTT. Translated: CASSISHGDSVRRTDTQYF.

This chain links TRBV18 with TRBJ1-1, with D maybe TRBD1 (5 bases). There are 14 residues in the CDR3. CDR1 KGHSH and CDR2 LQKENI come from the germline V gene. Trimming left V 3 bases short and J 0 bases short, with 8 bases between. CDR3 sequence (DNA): TGTGCCAGCTCACCCCGACAGATGAACACTGAAGCTTTCTTT. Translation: CASSPRQMNTEAFF.

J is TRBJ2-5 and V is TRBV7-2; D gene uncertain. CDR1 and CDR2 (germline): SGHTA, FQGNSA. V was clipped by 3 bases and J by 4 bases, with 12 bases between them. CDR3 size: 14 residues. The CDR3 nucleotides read TGTGCCAGCAGCTTTAGTTATAGTGGAGAGACCCAGTACTTC. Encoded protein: CASSFSYSGETQYF.